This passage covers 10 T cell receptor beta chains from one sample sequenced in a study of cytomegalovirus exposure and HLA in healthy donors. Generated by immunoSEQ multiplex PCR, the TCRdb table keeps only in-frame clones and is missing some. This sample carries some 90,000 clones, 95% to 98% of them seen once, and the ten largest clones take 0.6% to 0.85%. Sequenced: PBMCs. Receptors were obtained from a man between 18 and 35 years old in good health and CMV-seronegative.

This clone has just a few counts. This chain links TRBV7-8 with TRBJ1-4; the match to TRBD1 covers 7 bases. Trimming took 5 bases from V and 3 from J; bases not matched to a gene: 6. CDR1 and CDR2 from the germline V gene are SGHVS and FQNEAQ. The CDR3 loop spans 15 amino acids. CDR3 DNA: TGTGCCAGCAGCCCTAGGGGGCGGGCTAATGAAAAACTGTTTTTT. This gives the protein CASSPRGRANEKLFF.

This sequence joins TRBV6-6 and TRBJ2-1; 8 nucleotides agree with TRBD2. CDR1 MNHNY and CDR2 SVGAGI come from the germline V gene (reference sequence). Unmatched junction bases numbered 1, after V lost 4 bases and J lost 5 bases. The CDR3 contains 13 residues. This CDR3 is CASSWTSHNEQFF. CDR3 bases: TGTGCCAGCAGTTGGACTAGCCACAATGAGCAGTTCTTC.

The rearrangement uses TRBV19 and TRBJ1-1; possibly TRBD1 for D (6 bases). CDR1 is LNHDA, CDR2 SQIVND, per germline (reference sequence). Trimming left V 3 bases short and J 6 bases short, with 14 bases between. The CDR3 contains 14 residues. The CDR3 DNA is TGTGCCAGTAGTATCGGTCAGGGGTTAGCTGAAGCTTTCTTT. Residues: CASSIGQGLAEAFF.

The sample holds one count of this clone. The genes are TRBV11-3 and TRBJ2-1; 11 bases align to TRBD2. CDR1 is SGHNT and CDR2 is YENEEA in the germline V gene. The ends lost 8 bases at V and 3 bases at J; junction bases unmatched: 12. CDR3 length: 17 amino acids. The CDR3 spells CASARSGTSGYYNEQFF. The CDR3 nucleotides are TGTGCCAGCGCGAGGAGCGGGACTAGCGGCTACTACAATGAGCAGTTCTTC.

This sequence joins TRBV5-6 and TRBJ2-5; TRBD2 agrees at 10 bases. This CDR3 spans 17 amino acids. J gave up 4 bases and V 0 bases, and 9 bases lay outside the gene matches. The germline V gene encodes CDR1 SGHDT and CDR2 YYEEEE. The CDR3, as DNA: TGTGCCAGCAGCTTGGCCAGGTCTAGCGGGAGCGGAGAGACCCAGTACTTC. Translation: CASSLARSSGSGETQYF. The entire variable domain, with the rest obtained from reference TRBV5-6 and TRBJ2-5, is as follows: DAGVTQSPTHLIKTRGQQVTLRCSPKSGHDTVSWYQQALGQGPQFIFQYYEEEERQRGNFPDRFSGHQFPNYSSELNVNALLLGDSALYLCASSLARSSGSGETQYFGPGTRLLVL.

The CDR3 sequence is CASSIREWGDTQYF. CDR3 DNA sequence: TGTGCCAGTAGTATACGGGAGTGGGGAGATACGCAGTATTTT. The gene calls are TRBV19 and TRBJ2-3, with D possibly being TRBD2 (6 bases). Trimming took 2 bases from V and 5 from J, leaving 11 bases between them. The germline gives CDR1 LNHDA, CDR2 SQIVND (reference sequence). The CDR3 totals 14 residues.

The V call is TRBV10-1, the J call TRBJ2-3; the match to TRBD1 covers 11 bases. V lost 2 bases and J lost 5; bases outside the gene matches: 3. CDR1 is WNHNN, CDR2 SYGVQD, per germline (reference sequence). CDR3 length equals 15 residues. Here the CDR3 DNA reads TGCGCCAGCAGTGAGCTAGGGACAGGGGGAGATACGCAGTATTTT. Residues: CASSELGTGGDTQYF.

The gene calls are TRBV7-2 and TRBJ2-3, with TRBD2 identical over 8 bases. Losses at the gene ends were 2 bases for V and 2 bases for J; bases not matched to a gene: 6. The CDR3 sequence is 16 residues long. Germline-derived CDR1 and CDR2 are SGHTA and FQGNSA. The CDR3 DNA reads TGTGCCAGCAGCTTATTGGGCGGGAGGCCCACAGATACGCAGTATTTT. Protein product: CASSLLGGRPTDTQYF.

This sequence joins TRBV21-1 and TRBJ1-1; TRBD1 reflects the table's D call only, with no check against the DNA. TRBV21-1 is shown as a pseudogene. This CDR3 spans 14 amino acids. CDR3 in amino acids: CASSRGTQNTEAFF. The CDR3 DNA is TGTGCCAGCAGCAGAGGGACACAGAACACTGAAGCTTTCTTT.

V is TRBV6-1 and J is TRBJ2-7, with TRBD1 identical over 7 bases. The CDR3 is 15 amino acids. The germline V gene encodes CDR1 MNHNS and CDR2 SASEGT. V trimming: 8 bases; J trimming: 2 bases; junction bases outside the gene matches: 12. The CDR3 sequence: CASRSPGTVTYEQYF. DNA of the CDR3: TGTGCCAGCCGATCCCCCGGGACAGTGACCTACGAGCAGTACTTC.